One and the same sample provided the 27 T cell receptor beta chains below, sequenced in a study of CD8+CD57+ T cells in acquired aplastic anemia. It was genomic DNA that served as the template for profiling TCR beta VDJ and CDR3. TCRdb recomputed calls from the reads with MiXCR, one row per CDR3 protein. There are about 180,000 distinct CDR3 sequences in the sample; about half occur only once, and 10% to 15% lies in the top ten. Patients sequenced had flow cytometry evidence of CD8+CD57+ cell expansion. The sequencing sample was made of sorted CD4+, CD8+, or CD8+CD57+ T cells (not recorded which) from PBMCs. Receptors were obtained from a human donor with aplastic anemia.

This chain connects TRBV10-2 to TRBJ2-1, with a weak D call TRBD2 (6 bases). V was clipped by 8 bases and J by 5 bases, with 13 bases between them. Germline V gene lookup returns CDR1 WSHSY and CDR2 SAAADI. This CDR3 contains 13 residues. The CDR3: CASLSGADNEQFF. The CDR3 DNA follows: TGCGCCAGCCTCTCGGGAGCAGACAATGAGCAGTTCTTC.

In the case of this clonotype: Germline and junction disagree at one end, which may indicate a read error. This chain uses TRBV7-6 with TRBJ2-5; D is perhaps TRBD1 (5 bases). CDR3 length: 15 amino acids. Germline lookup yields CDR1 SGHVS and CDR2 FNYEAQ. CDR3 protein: CASSLASRVEETQYF. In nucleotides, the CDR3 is TGTGCCAGCAGCTTAGCGAGCAGGGTCGAGGAGACTCAGTACTTC.

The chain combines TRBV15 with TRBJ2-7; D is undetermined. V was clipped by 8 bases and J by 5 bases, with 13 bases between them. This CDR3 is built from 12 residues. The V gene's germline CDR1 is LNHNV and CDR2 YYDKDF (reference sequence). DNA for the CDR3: TGTGCCACCGGTAGTACGGGCGACGAGCAGTACTTC. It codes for CATGSTGDEQYF.

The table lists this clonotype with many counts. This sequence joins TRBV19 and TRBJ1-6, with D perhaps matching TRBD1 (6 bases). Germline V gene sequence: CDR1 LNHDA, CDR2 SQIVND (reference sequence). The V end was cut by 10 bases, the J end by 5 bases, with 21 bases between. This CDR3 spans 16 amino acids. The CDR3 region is CATRRGGANNNSPLHF. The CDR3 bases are TGTGCCACACGAAGGGGGGGTGCAAACAATAATTCACCCCTCCACTTT.

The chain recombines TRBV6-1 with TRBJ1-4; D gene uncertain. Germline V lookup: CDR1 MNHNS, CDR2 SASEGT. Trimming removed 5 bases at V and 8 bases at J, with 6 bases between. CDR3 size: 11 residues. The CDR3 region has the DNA TGTGCCAGCAGTATTGTGGAAAAACTGTTTTTT. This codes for CASSIVEKLFF.

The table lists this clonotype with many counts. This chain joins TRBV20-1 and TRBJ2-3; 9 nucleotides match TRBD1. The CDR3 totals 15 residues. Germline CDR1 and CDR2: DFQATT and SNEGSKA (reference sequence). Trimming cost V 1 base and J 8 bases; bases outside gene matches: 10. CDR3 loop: CSARGPGQGRGTQYF. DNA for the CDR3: TGCAGTGCTAGAGGCCCGGGACAGGGACGCGGTACGCAGTATTTT.

The CDR3 loop reads CSVTEPTDTQYF. The CDR3 nucleotides read TGCAGCGTTACGGAGCCCACAGATACGCAGTATTTT. This chain links TRBV29-1 with TRBJ2-3; no firm D call. V was pared by 5 bases and J by 2 bases, with 8 bases between. Looked up from germline, CDR1 is SQVTM and CDR2 is ANQGSEA. The CDR3 consists of 12 residues.

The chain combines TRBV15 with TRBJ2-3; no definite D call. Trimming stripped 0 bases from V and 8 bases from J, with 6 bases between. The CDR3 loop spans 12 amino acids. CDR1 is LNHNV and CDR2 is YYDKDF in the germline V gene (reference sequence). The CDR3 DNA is TGTGCCACCAGCAGAGATCTTCCTACGCAGTATTTT. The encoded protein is CATSRDLPTQYF.

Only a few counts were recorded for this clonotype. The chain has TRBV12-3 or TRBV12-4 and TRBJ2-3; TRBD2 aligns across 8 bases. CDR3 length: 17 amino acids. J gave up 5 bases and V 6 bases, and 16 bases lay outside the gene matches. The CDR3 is CASSLPGGGSHRDTQYF. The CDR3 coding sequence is TGTGCCAGCAGCCTCCCCGGGGGGGGGAGTCATAGAGATACGCAGTATTTT.

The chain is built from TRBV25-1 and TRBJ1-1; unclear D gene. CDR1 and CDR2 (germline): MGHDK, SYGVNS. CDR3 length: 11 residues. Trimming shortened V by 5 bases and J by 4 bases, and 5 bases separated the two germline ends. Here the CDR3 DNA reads TGTGCCAGCAGTTATATCACTGAAGCTTTCTTT. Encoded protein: CASSYITEAFF. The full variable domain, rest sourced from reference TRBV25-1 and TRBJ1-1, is EADIYQTPRYLVIGTGKKITLECSQTMGHDKMYWYQQDPGMELHLIHYSYGVNSTEKGDLSSESTVSRIRTEHFPLTLESARPSHTSQYLCASSYITEAFFGQGTRLTVV.

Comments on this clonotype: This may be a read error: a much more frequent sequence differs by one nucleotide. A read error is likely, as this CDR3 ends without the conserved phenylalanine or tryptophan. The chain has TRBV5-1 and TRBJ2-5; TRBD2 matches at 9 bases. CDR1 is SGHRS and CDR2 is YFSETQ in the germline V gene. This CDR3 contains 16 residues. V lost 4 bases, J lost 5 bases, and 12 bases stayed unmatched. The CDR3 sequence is CASSPRMAGGRETQYL. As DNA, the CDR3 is TGCGCCAGCAGCCCCAGAATGGCGGGGGGGCGGGAGACCCAGTACCTC.

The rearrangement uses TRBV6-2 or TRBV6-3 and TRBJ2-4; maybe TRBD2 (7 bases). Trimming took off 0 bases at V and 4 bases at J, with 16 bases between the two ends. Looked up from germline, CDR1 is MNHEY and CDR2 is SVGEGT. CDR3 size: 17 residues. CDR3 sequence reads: CASSYSLGGAVKNIQYF. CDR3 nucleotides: TGTGCCAGCAGTTACTCCCTTGGGGGGGCCGTTAAAAACATTCAGTACTTC.

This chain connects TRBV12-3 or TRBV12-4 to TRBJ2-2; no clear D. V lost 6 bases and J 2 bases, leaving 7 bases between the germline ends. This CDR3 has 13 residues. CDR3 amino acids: CASRPTNTGELFF. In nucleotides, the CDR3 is TGTGCCAGCAGACCGACCAACACCGGGGAGCTGTTTTTT.

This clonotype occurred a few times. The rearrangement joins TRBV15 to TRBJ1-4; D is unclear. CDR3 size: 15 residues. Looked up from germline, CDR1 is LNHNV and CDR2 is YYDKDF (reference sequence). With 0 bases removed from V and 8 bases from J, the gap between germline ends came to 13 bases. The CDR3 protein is CATSRDRANGEKLFF. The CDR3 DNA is TGTGCCACCAGCAGAGATCGGGCAAATGGGGAAAAACTGTTTTTT.

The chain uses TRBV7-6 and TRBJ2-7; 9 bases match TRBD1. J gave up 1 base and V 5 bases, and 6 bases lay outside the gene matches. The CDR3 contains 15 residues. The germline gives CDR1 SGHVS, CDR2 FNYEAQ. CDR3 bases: TGTGCCAGCAGCCCGTACGACAGGGGGTCCTACGAGCAGTACTTC. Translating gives CASSPYDRGSYEQYF. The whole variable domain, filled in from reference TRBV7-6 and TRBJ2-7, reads GAGVSQSPRYKVTKRGQDVALRCDPISGHVSLYWYRQALGQGPEFLTYFNYEAQQDKSGLPNDRFSAERPEGSISTLTIQRTEQRDSAMYRCASSPYDRGSYEQYFGPGTRLTVT.

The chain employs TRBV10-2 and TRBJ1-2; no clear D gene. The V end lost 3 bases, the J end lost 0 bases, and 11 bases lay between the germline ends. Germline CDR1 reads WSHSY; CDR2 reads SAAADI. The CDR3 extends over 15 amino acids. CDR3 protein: CASSDPTPSNYGYTF. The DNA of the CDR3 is TGCGCCAGCAGTGATCCGACACCTTCTAACTATGGCTACACCTTC.

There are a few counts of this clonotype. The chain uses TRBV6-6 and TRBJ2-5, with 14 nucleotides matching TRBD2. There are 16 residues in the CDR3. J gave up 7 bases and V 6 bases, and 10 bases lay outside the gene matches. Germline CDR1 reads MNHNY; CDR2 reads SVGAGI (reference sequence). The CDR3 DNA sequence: TGTGCCAGCAGCCCGAGGACTAGCGGGGGGCGAGGGACCCAGTACTTC. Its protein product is CASSPRTSGGRGTQYF.

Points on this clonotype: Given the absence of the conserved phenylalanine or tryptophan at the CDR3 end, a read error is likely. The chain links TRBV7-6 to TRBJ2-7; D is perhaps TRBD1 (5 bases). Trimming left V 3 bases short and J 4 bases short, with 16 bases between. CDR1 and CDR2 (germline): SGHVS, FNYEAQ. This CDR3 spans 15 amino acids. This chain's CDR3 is CASSLAGRGLYEQYL. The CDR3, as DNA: TGTGCCAGCAGCTTGGCCGGTAGGGGATTGTACGAGCAGTACCTC.

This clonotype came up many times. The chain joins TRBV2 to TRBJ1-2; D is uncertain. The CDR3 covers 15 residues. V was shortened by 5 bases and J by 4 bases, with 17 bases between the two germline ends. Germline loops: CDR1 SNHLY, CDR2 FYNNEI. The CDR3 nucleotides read TGTGCCAGCAGTCCCAGATCCGAGATCAGCTATGGCTACACCTTC. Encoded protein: CASSPRSEISYGYTF.

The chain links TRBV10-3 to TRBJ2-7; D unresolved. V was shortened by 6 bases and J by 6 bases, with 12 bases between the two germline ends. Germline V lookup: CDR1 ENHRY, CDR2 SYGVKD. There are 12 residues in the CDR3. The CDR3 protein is CAISDNLSEQYF. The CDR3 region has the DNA TGTGCCATCAGCGACAATCTCTCCGAGCAGTACTTC.

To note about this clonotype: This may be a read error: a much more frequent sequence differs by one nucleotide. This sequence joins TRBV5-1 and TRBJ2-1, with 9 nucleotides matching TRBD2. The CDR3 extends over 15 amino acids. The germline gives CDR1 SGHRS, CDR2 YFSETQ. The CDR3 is CAGSFERGDFNEQFF. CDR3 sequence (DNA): TGCGCCGGCAGCTTTGAGCGGGGGGATTTCAATGAGCAGTTCTTC. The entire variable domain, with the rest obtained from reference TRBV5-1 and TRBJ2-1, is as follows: KAGVTQTPRYLIKTRGQQVTLSCSPISGHRSVSWYQQTPGQGLQFLFEYFSETQRNKGNFPGRFSGRQFSNSRSEMNVSTLELGDSALYLCAGSFERGDFNEQFFGPGTRLTVL.

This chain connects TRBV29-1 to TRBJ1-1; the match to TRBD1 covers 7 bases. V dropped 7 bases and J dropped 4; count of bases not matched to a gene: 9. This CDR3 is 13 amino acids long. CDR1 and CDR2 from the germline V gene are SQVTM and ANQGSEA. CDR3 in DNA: TGCAGCGCTTTTGGACAGGCGGGCACTGAAGCTTTCTTT. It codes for CSAFGQAGTEAFF.

The CDR3 bases are TGTGCCAGCTCACTGGCGGAAACCTACGAGCAGTACTTC. Translating it yields CASSLAETYEQYF. The chain employs TRBV18 and TRBJ2-7; D gene uncertain. Looked up from germline, CDR1 is KGHSH and CDR2 is LQKENI. CDR3 size: 13 residues. V lost 4 bases, J lost 2 bases, and 9 bases lay in between. The full variable domain, rest sourced from reference TRBV18 and TRBJ2-7, is NAGVMQNPRHLVRRRGQEARLRCSPMKGHSHVYWYRQLPEEGLKFMVYLQKENIIDESGMPKERFSAEFPKEGPSILRIQQVVRGDSAAYFCASSLAETYEQYFGPGTRLTVT.

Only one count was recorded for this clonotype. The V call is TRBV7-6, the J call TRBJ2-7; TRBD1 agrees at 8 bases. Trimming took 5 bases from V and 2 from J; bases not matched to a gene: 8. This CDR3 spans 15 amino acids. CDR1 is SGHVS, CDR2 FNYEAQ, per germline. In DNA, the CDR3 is TGTGCCAGCAGCGAAACCGAGACAGGGGCCTACGAGCAGTACTTC. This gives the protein CASSETETGAYEQYF.

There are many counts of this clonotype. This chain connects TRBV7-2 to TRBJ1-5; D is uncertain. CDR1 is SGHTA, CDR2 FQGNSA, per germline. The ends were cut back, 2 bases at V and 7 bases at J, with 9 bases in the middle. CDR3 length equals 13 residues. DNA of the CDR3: TGTGCCAGCAGCTTAACGCCACGGCAGCCCCAGCATTTT. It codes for CASSLTPRQPQHF.

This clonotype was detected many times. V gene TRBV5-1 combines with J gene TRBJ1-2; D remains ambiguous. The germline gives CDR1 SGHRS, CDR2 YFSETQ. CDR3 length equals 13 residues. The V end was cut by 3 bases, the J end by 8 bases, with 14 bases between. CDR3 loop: CASSSEPVGGYTF. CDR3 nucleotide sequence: TGCGCCAGCAGCTCGGAGCCTGTAGGGGGCTACACCTTC.

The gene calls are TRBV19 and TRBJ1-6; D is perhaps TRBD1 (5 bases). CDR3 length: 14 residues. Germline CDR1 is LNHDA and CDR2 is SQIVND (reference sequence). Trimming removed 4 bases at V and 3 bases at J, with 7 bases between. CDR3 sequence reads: CASSRQLYNSPLHF. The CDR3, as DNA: TGTGCCAGTAGTAGACAGCTCTATAATTCACCCCTCCACTTT.